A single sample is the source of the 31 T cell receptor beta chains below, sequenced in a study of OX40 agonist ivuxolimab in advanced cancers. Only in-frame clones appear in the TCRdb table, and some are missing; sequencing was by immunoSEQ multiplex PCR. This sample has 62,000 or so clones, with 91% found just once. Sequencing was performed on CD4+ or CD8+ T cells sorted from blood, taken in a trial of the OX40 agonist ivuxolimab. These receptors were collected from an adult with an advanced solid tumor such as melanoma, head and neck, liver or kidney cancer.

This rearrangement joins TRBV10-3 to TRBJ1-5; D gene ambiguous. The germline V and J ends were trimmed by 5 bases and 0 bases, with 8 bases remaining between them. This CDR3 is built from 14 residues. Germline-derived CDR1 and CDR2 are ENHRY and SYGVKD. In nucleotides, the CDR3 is TGTGCCATCAGTCCTGAACTTAGCAATCAGCCCCAGCATTTT. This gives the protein CAISPELSNQPQHF.

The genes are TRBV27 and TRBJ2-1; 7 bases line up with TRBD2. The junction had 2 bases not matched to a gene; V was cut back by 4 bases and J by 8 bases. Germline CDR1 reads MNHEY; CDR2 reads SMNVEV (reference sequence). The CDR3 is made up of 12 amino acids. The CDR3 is CASSWGGYEQFF. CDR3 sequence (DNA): TGTGCCAGCAGTTGGGGGGGTTATGAGCAGTTCTTC.

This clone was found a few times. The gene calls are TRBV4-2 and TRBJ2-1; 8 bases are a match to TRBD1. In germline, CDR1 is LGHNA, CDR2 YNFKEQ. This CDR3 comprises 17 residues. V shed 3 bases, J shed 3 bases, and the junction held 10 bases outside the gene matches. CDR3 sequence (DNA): TGTGCCAGCAGCCAGGGATTACCGGGACAGGACTACAATGAGCAGTTCTTC. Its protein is CASSQGLPGQDYNEQFF.

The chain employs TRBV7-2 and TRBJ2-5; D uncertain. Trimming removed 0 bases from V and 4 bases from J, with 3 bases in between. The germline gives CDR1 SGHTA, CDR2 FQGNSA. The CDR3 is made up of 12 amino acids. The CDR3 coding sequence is TGTGCCAGCAGCTTAGCGTCAGAGACCCAGTACTTC. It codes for CASSLASETQYF.

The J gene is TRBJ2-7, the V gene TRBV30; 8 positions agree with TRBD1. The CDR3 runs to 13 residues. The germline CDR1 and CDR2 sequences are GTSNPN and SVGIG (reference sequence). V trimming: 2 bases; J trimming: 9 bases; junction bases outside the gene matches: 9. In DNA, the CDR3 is TGTGCCTGGAGTCTACAAACAGGGGGATGGCAGTACTTC. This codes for CAWSLQTGGWQYF.

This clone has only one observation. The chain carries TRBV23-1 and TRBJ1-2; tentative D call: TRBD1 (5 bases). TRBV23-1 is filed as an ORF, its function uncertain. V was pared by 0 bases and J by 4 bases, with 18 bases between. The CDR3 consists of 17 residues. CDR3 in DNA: TGCGCCAGCAGTCAATCAGGCCAGGGTAAGCTCCTCTATGGCTACACCTTC. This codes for CASSQSGQGKLLYGYTF.

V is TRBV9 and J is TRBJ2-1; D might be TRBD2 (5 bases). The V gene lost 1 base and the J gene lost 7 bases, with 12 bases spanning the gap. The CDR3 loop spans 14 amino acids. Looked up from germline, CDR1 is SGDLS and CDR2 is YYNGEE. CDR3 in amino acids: CASSVLGSGNEQFF. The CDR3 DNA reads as TGTGCCAGCAGCGTACTTGGGTCGGGGAATGAGCAGTTCTTC.

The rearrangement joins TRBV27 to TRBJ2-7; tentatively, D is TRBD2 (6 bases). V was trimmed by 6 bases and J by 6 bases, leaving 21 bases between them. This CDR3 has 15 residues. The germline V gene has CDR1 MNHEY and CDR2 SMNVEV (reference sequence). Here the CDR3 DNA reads TGTGCCAGCAGACCAGAGGGTCTAGCGACGGCCGAGCAGTACTTC. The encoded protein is CASRPEGLATAEQYF.

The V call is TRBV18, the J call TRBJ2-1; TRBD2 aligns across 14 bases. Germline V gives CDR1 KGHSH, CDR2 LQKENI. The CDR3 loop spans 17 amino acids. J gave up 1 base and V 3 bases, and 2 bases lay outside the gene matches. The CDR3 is CASSPGLAGVSYNEQFF. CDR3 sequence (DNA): TGTGCCAGCTCACCGGGACTAGCGGGAGTTTCCTACAATGAGCAGTTCTTC.

The CDR3 nucleotides read TGTGCCAGCAGGAGGAACGAGCAGTACTTC. This translates into CASRRNEQYF. This chain links TRBV6-1 with TRBJ2-7; D gene ambiguous. This CDR3 region has 10 residues. Germline V gene data show CDR1 as MNHNS and CDR2 as SASEGT. V dropped 6 bases and J dropped 5 bases, with 5 bases sitting between them.

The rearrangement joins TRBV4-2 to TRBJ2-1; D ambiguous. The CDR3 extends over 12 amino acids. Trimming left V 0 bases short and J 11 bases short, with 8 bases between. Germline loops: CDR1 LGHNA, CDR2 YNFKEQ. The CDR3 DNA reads TGTGCCAGCAGCCAAGATATGTTAAAGCAGTTCTTC. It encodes CASSQDMLKQFF.

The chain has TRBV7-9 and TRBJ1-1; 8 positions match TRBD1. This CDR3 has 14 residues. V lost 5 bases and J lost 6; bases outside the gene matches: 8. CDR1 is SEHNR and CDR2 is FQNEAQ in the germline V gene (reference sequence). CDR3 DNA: TGTGCCAGCAGCCCCGACAGGGGTAGGCCTGAAGCTTTCTTT. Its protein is CASSPDRGRPEAFF.

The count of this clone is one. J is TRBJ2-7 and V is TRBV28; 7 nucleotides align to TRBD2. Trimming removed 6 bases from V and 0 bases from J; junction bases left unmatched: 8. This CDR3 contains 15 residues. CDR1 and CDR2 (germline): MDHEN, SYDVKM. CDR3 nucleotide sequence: TGTGCCAGCAGGGGAGCGGGGTTCAGCTCCTACGAGCAGTACTTC. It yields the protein CASRGAGFSSYEQYF.

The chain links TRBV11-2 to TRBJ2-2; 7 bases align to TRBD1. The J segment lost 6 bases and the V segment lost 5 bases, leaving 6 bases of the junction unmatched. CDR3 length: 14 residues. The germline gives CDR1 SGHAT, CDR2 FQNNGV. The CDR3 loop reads CASSLNRGAGELFF. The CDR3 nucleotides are TGTGCCAGCAGCCTAAACAGGGGAGCCGGGGAGCTGTTTTTT.

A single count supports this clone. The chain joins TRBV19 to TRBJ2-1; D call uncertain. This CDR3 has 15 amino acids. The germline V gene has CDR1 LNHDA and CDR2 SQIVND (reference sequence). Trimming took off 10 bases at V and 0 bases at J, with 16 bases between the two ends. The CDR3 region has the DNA TGTGCCACCTCCCCCCACCAGAGCTCCTACAATGAGCAGTTCTTC. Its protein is CATSPHQSSYNEQFF.

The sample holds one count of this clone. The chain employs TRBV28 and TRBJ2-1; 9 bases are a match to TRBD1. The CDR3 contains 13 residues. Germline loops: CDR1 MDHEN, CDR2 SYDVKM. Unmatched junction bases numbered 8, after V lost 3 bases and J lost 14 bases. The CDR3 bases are TGTGCCAGCAGTTTTACAGGGGGCACAAAGAAGTTCTTC. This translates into CASSFTGGTKKFF.

DNA of the CDR3: TGTGCCAGTAGTATAAGTGGGCAGGGGCACTACGAGCAGTACTTC. This codes for CASSISGQGHYEQYF. The V call is TRBV19, the J call TRBJ2-7; possible D gene TRBD1, 6 bases. With 2 bases removed from V and 3 bases from J, the gap between germline ends came to 14 bases. The CDR3 loop spans 15 amino acids. CDR1 and CDR2 (germline): LNHDA, SQIVND (reference sequence).

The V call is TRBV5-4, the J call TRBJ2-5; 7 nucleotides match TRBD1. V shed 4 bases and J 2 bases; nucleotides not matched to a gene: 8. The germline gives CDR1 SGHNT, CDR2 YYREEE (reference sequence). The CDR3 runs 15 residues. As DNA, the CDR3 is TGTGCCAGCAGCCAAGATGAGGGACAGCAAGAGACCCAGTACTTC. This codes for CASSQDEGQQETQYF.

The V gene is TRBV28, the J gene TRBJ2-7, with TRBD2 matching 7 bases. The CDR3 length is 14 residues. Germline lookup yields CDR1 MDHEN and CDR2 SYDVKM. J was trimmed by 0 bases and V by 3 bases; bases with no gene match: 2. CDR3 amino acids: CASSFGGSSYEQYF. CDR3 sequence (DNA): TGTGCCAGCAGTTTCGGCGGGAGCTCCTACGAGCAGTACTTC.

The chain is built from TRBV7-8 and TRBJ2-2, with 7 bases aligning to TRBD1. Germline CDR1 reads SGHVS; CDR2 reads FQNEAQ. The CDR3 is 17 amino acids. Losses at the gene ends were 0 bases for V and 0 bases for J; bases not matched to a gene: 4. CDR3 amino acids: CASSLATGTANTGELFF. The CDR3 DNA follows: TGTGCCAGCAGCTTAGCCACCGGGACAGCGAACACCGGGGAGCTGTTTTTT.

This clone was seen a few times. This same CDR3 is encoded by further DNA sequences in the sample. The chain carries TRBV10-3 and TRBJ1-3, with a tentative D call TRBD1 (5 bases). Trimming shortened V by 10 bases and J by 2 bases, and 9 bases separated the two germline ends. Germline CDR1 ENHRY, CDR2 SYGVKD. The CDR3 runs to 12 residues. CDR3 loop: CATAGTGNTIYF. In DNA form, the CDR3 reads TGTGCCACGGCAGGGACTGGAAACACCATATATTTT.

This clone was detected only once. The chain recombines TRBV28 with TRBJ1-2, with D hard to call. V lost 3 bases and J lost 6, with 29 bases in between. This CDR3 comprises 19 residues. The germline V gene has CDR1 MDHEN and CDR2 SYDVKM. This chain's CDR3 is CASSFSPRFGGSLLHGYTF. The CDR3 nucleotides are TGTGCCAGCAGTTTCTCTCCTCGATTCGGAGGGAGCTTACTCCATGGCTACACCTTC.

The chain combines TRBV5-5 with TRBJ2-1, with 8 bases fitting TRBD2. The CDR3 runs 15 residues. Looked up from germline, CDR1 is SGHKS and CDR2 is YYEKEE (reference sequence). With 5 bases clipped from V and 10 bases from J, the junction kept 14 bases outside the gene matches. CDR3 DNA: TGTGCCAGCAGTACCCAACTAATCAGCGGGGGAGAGCAGTTCTTC. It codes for CASSTQLISGGEQFF.

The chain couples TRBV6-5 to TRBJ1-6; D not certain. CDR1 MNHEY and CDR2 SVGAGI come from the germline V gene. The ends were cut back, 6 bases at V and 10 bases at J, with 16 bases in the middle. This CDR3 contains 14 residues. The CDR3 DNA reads TGTGCCAGCAGGGAGGAGGCTGCTGGATCACCCCTCCACTTT. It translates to CASREEAAGSPLHF.

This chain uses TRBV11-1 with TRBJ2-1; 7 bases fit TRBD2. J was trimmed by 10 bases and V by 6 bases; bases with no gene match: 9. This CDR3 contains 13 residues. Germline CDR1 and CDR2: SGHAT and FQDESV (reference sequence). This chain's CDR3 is CASRRPGGSEQFF. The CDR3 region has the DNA TGTGCCAGCAGAAGACCCGGGGGGTCGGAGCAGTTCTTC.

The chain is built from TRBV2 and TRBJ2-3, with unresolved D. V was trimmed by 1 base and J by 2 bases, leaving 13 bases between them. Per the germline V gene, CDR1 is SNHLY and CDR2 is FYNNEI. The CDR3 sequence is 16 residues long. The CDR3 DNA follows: TGTGCCAGCAGTGAAGTTCTAACGGCCCTCACAGATACGCAGTATTTT. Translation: CASSEVLTALTDTQYF.

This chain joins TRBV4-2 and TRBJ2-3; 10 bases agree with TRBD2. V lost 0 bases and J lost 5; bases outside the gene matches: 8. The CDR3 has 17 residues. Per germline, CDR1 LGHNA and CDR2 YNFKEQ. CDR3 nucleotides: TGTGCCAGCAGCCAAGAACCAGCGGGAGGGCCTATAGATACGCAGTATTTT. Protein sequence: CASSQEPAGGPIDTQYF.

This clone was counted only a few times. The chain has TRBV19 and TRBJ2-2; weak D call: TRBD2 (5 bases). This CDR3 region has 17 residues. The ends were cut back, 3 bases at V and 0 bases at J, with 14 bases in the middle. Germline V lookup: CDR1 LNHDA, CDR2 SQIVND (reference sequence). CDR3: CASSIGLRTANTGELFF. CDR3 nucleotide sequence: TGTGCCAGTAGTATCGGACTGAGGACCGCGAACACCGGGGAGCTGTTTTTT.

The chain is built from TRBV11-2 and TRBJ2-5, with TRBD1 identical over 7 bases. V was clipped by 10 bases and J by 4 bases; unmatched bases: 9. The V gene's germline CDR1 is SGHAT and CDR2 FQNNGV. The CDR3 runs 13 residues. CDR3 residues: CATTDRARETQYF. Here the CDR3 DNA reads TGTGCCACTACAGACAGGGCCCGAGAGACCCAGTACTTC.

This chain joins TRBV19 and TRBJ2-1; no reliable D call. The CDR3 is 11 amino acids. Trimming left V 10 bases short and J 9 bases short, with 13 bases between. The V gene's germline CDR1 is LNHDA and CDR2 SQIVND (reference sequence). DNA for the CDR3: TGTGCCACCACCGTGAAGGGTGAGCAGTTCTTC. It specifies CATTVKGEQFF.

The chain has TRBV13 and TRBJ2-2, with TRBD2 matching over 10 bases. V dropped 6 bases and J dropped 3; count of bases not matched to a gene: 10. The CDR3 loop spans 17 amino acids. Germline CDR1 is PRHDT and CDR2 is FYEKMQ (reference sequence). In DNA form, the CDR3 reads TGTGCCAGCAGTTCAAAACGGCTAGCGGGAGACACCGGGGAGCTGTTTTTT. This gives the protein CASSSKRLAGDTGELFF. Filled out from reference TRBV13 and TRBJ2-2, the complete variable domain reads AAGVIQSPRHLIKEKRETATLKCYPIPRHDTVYWYQQGPGQDPQFLISFYEKMQSDKGSIPDRFSAQQFSDYHSELNMSSLELGDSALYFCASSSKRLAGDTGELFFGEGSRLTVL.